A single sample is the source of the 4 T cell receptor beta chains below, sequenced in a study of blood T cell repertoires in COVID-19. Produced via immunoSEQ multiplex PCR; TCRdb's table is partial and in-frame only. The sample includes over 150,000 clones, around 87% of them seen just once. Sequenced sample: peripheral blood. The receptors stem from a man aged 55 to 70 with COVID-19, enrolled during active disease.

V and J are TRBV19 and TRBJ1-1; D is unclear. Germline CDR1 and CDR2: LNHDA and SQIVND (reference sequence). Trimming pared 3 bases from V and 1 base from J, leaving 9 bases between. CDR3 length: 14 amino acids. The CDR3 is CASSMGHANTEAFF. The CDR3 DNA sequence: TGTGCCAGTAGTATGGGCCACGCGAACACTGAAGCTTTCTTT.

This chain connects TRBV28 to TRBJ2-7; D perhaps matches TRBD1 (5 bases). CDR1 is MDHEN, CDR2 SYDVKM, per germline. Trimming took off 4 bases at V and 8 bases at J, with 12 bases between the two ends. The CDR3 has 12 amino acids. As DNA, the CDR3 is TGTGCCAGCAGTTCAGGGATTCTGAAGCAGTACTTC. Translated: CASSSGILKQYF. The variable domain in full, completed from reference TRBV28 and TRBJ2-7, reads DVKVTQSSRYLVKRTGEKVFLECVQDMDHENMFWYRQDPGLGLRLIYFSYDVKMKEKGDIPEGYSVSREKKERFSLILESASTNQTSMYLCASSSGILKQYFGPGTRLTVT.

The V call is TRBV19, the J call TRBJ1-3, with a tentative D call TRBD1 (5 bases). Trimming shortened V by 6 bases and J by 3 bases, and 12 bases separated the two germline ends. The CDR3 runs to 14 residues. The germline gives CDR1 LNHDA, CDR2 SQIVND (reference sequence). CDR3 in DNA: TGTGCCAGTAGAGGGGAATTTGGTGGAAACACCATATATTTT. Protein: CASRGEFGGNTIYF.

The chain carries TRBV5-8 and TRBJ2-2; no firm D call. CDR3 length: 14 residues. Germline-derived CDR1 and CDR2 are SGHTS and YDEGEE. Trimming took 5 bases from V and 4 from J, leaving 12 bases between them. CDR3 DNA sequence: TGTGCCAGCAGACTGACCTACAGCACCGGGGAGCTGTTTTTT. It translates to CASRLTYSTGELFF.